Listed below are T cell receptor beta chains from one sample, sequenced in a study of Tregs in tolerant kidney transplant recipients. The assay was immunoSEQ multiplex PCR, and TCRdb's table has in-frame clones only and misses some. The table includes about 50,000 clones, roughly nine tenths detected once. Sample: CD8+ T cells from blood (PBMCs), taken 12 months after the transplant. These receptors all stem from a human patient who received a combined kidney and bone marrow transplant. Some T cells may be the graft donor's. CDR3s include the opening cysteine and the closing phenylalanine or tryptophan. D genes are given only for firm matches. Expanded clones get a size class; other rows say once, few or many, or leave the size out.

-	TRBV29-1	TRBD1	TRBJ1-2	CSVEARDRDYGYTF	TGCAGCGTTGAGGCCCGGGACAGGGACTATGGCTACACCTTC
few	TRBV7-9	TRBD2	TRBJ2-1	CASRGLASSYNEQFF	TGTGCCAGCAGAGGACTAGCGAGCTCCTACAATGAGCAGTTCTTC
once	TRBV7-6	TRBD1	TRBJ1-2	CASSQGTGAYGYTF	TGTGCCAGCAGCCAAGGGACAGGGGCCTATGGCTACACCTTC
-	TRBV16	TRBD1	TRBJ2-4	CASSQSGQGKHF	TGTGCCAGCAGCCAATCGGGACAGGGAAAGCACTTC
-	TRBV30	TRBD2	TRBJ2-1	CAWNGGAIGNEQFF	TGTGCCTGGAACGGGGGGGCCATTGGGAATGAGCAGTTCTTC
-	TRBV4-2	TRBD2	TRBJ2-3	CASTSTSGGTDTQYF	TGTGCCAGCACCTCAACTAGCGGGGGTACAGATACGCAGTATTTT
-	TRBV6-5	-	TRBJ1-2	CASSYSIGGDYGYTF	TGTGCCAGCAGTTACTCGATTGGGGGGGACTATGGCTACACCTTC
-	TRBV6-5	TRBD1	TRBJ2-7	CASSEGQGAYEQYF	TGTGCCAGCAGTGAGGGACAGGGGGCTTACGAGCAGTACTTC
-	TRBV30	TRBD1	TRBJ1-4	CAWRGTGHEKLFF	TGTGCCTGGAGAGGGACAGGGCATGAAAAACTGTTTTTT
-	TRBV19	-	TRBJ2-7	CASSIAPGNYEQYF	TGTGCCAGTAGTATAGCTCCGGGGAACTACGAGCAGTACTTC
-	TRBV7-9	-	TRBJ2-1	CATSSGNEQFF	TGTGCCACCTCAAGCGGGAATGAGCAGTTCTTC
-	TRBV7-9	-	TRBJ1-2	CASRIEEANYGYTF	TGTGCCAGCAGGATCGAGGAAGCTAACTATGGCTACACCTTC
-	TRBV4-2	-	TRBJ1-4	CASSQEGVFSNEKLFF	TGTGCCAGCAGCCAAGAAGGGGTCTTTAGTAATGAAAAACTGTTTTTT
-	TRBV7-6	TRBD1	TRBJ2-1	CASSPTGTGGLDEQFF	TGTGCCAGCAGCCCGACCGGGACAGGGGGCTTGGATGAGCAGTTCTTC
-	TRBV19	TRBD1	TRBJ1-2	CASSIGDRPTWNYGYTF	TGTGCCAGTAGTATTGGGGACAGGCCCACTTGGAACTATGGCTACACCTTC